Listed below are T cell receptor beta chains from one sample, sequenced in a study of blood T cells in healthy people across ages. Each CDR3 protein is one row after TCRdb ran MiXCR on the 5' RACE reads. This sample has over a million distinct CDR3 sequences, with about 23% found just once. The same sample was also used in a study of T cells of mothers and their children.

Sequenced input: blood. Source of these receptors: a girl aged 2-15 years in good health. Both conserved end residues are part of each CDR3. A D gene is named only where the DNA matches it firmly. Some rows mark clone size as missing; the rest say once, few, many or name a class of expanded clone.

V	size	D	J	CDR3	DNA
TRBV4-1	-	-	TRBJ2-5	CASSQESRDSETQYF	TGCGCCAGCAGCCAAGAATCTAGGGATTCGGAGACCCAGTACTTC
TRBV7-2	few	-	TRBJ1-5	CASSRSLNQPQHF	TGTGCCAGCAGCCGGTCCCTTAATCAGCCCCAGCATTTT
TRBV14	-	-	TRBJ2-7	CASSQTRDLKSYEQYF	TGTGCCAGCAGCCAGACTCGGGACCTAAAATCCTACGAGCAGTACTTC
TRBV4-1	few	TRBD2	TRBJ2-1	CASSPGTSLNEQFF	TGCGCCAGCAGTCCCGGGACTAGCCTAAATGAGCAGTTCTTC
TRBV25-1	-	-	TRBJ2-7	CATRQALLGEQYF	TGTGCGACTCGACAGGCCCTTTTGGGCGAGCAGTACTTC
TRBV3-1	-	-	TRBJ1-3	CASSQGTGDGNTIYF	TGTGCCAGCAGCCAAGGCACGGGGGATGGAAACACCATATATTTT
TRBV27	few	TRBD2	TRBJ2-5	CASSSPTSGTQETQYF	TGTGCCAGCAGTTCCCCGACTAGCGGGACGCAAGAGACCCAGTACTTC
TRBV6-4	few	TRBD1	TRBJ2-1	CASSMTGQGFSYNEQFF	TGTGCCAGCAGTATGACGGGACAGGGCTTTTCCTACAATGAGCAGTTCTTC
TRBV28	-	-	TRBJ1-3	CASSRYRDFFGNTIYF	TGTGCCAGCAGCCGGTACAGGGACTTCTTTGGAAACACCATATATTTT
TRBV20-1	few	-	TRBJ2-5	CSFTYLGETQYF	TGCAGTTTTACCTACTTGGGGGAGACCCAGTACTTC
TRBV10-1	few	-	TRBJ2-1	CASSEYFNEQFF	TGCGCCAGCAGTGAGTACTTTAATGAGCAGTTCTTC
TRBV28	-	TRBD1	TRBJ1-2	CASSSADREVLYGYTF	TGTGCCAGCAGTTCCGCAGACAGGGAAGTATTGTATGGCTACACCTTC
TRBV28	-	TRBD1	TRBJ1-4	CASNLDRVNEKLFF	TGTGCCAGCAACCTGGACAGGGTAAATGAAAAACTGTTTTTT
TRBV18	-	-	TRBJ2-5	CASSPLNREGETQYF	TGTGCCAGCTCACCACTTAACAGGGAGGGAGAGACCCAGTACTTC
TRBV5-1	-	-	TRBJ2-4	CASNLPLETLAKNIQYF	TGCGCCAGCAACCTCCCTCTAGAAACCCTAGCCAAAAACATTCAGTACTTC
TRBV7-8	few	TRBD1	TRBJ2-5	CASSLSQGALFRQETQYF	TGTGCCAGCAGCTTAAGCCAGGGGGCCTTATTCAGGCAAGAGACCCAGTACTTC
TRBV12-3/TRBV12-4	-	-	TRBJ1-1	CATSPGVKAEAFF	TGTGCCACCTCTCCTGGGGTAAAGGCTGAAGCTTTCTTT
TRBV29-1	-	-	TRBJ2-5	CSVGDRETQYF	TGCAGCGTTGGTGACAGAGAGACCCAGTACTTC
TRBV5-1	-	-	TRBJ2-2	CASFRVPGELFF	TGCGCCAGCTTTAGAGTCCCCGGGGAGCTGTTTTTT
TRBV20-1	-	-	TRBJ2-1	CSAPLEGYEQFF	TGCAGTGCCCCTCTCGAGGGATATGAGCAGTTCTTC
TRBV7-8	few	-	TRBJ2-3	CASSAFFGGTSTDTQYF	TGTGCCAGCAGCGCATTCTTCGGGGGAACTAGCACAGATACGCAGTATTTT
TRBV7-2	few	-	TRBJ1-2	CASSLAADFYGYTF	TGTGCCAGCAGCTTAGCAGCGGACTTCTATGGCTACACCTTC
TRBV20-1	-	-	TRBJ1-5	CSARGHGENQPQHF	TGCAGTGCCCGAGGGCACGGAGAGAATCAGCCCCAGCATTTT
TRBV24-1	few	TRBD1	TRBJ1-1	CATSDSGGTEAFF	TGTGCCACCAGTGATTCAGGGGGGACTGAAGCTTTCTTT
TRBV7-8	-	-	TRBJ2-1	CASRSPLTYNEQFF	TGTGCCAGCAGGTCCCCCCTAACCTACAATGAGCAGTTCTTC
TRBV28	-	TRBD1	TRBJ1-3	CASSLDYRGLGGNTIYF	TGTGCCAGCAGTTTGGATTACAGGGGGTTAGGGGGAAACACCATATATTTT
TRBV29-1	-	TRBD1	TRBJ1-5	CSVVGPHRGEDQPQHF	TGCAGCGTTGTAGGTCCCCACAGGGGAGAGGATCAGCCCCAGCATTTT
TRBV28	-	TRBD1	TRBJ2-1	CASSSDRVRQFF	TGTGCCAGCAGTTCGGACAGGGTACGGCAGTTCTTC
TRBV5-6	few	TRBD1	TRBJ2-7	CASSQIRQGAPYEQYF	TGTGCCAGCAGCCAGATCCGACAGGGGGCCCCCTACGAGCAGTACTTC
TRBV7-9	-	TRBD2	TRBJ2-1	CASSSQMTSGRDEQFF	TGTGCCAGCAGCTCCCAGATGACTAGCGGGCGGGATGAGCAGTTCTTC
TRBV7-9	few	-	TRBJ1-2	CASSALRDQEGYTF	TGTGCCAGCAGCGCCCTCCGGGACCAGGAAGGCTACACCTTC
TRBV20-1	once	TRBD2	TRBJ2-3	CSALAGGGTDTQYF	TGCAGTGCTTTAGCGGGAGGTGGCACAGATACGCAGTATTTT
TRBV7-9	-	-	TRBJ2-7	CASQEAYEQYF	TGTGCCAGCCAGGAGGCCTACGAGCAGTACTTC
TRBV20-1	few	-	TRBJ1-3	CSARVSHTIYF	TGCAGTGCTAGAGTCTCTCACACCATATATTTT
TRBV29-1	-	-	TRBJ2-1	CSVAVWSTFEQFF	TGCAGCGTTGCGGTCTGGAGTACGTTTGAGCAGTTCTTC
TRBV2	few	TRBD2	TRBJ2-2	CASSDVGGGNTGELFF	TGTGCCAGCAGTGATGTAGGCGGGGGGAACACCGGGGAGCTGTTTTTT
TRBV20-1	-	TRBD1	TRBJ2-5	CSAEKTGETQYF	TGCAGTGCTGAGAAGACAGGGGAGACCCAGTACTTC
TRBV5-1	few	TRBD2	TRBJ2-3	CASSFSLAGVGGTDTQYF	TGCGCCAGCAGCTTCTCACTAGCGGGAGTCGGGGGCACAGATACGCAGTATTTT
TRBV19	-	-	TRBJ2-3	CASSEDPSTDTQYF	TGTGCCAGTAGCGAAGACCCCTCCACGGATACGCAGTATTTT
TRBV7-9	-	-	TRBJ2-1	CASSPYVTGVNNEQFF	TGTGCCAGCAGCCCTTACGTTACGGGAGTAAACAATGAGCAGTTCTTC
TRBV29-1	-	TRBD2	TRBJ2-2	CSVLAGETGELFF	TGCAGCGTTTTGGCGGGAGAGACCGGGGAGCTGTTTTTT
TRBV29-1	-	-	TRBJ1-1	CSVRDGVTEAFF	TGCAGCGTTAGGGACGGAGTTACTGAAGCTTTCTTT
TRBV4-3	-	-	TRBJ2-1	CASSQAGGGTEQFF	TGCGCCAGCAGCCAAGCCGGAGGGGGCACTGAGCAGTTCTTC
TRBV4-1	-	-	TRBJ2-7	CASSREGTISYEQYF	TGCGCCAGCAGCCGAGAGGGGACGATCTCCTACGAGCAGTACTTC
TRBV4-3	-	-	TRBJ2-1	CASSQGPGAGQFF	TGCGCCAGCAGCCAGGGTCCCGGGGCCGGGCAGTTCTTC
TRBV6-6	-	-	TRBJ2-5	CASSYSAWGDEETQYF	TGTGCCAGCAGTTACTCGGCGTGGGGAGATGAGGAGACCCAGTACTTC
TRBV7-8	many	-	TRBJ1-4	CASSTTLLGIREKLFF	TGTGCCAGCAGCACCACATTACTAGGAATTCGAGAAAAACTGTTTTTT
TRBV11-1	-	-	TRBJ2-1	CASSLVGRGNNEQFF	TGTGCCAGCAGCTTAGTCGGACGAGGTAACAATGAGCAGTTCTTC
TRBV5-1	-	-	TRBJ2-1	CATRPGAYNEQFF	TGCGCCACCCGTCCGGGAGCCTACAATGAGCAGTTCTTC
TRBV6-5	-	-	TRBJ2-5	CASSYSTVETQYF	TGTGCCAGCAGTTACTCGACAGTCGAGACCCAGTACTTC
TRBV20-1	-	TRBD1	TRBJ2-5	CSARSRTGLRQETQYF	TGCAGTGCTAGGTCGAGGACAGGACTCAGGCAAGAGACCCAGTACTTC
TRBV28	-	-	TRBJ2-1	CASSAVNEQFF	TGTGCCAGCAGCGCAGTCAATGAGCAGTTCTTC
TRBV29-1	-	TRBD1	TRBJ1-1	CSGGQGAIAEAFF	TGCAGCGGGGGACAGGGGGCAATAGCTGAAGCTTTCTTT
TRBV12-3/TRBV12-4	-	-	TRBJ2-4	CASSFSTIDIQYF	TGTGCCAGCAGTTTTAGTACAATAGACATTCAGTACTTC
TRBV29-1	-	TRBD1	TRBJ2-5	CSARYTGEGETQYF	TGCAGCGCCCGTTACACAGGGGAAGGAGAGACCCAGTACTTC
TRBV24-1	few	-	TRBJ2-7	CATSDLRQGYEQYF	TGTGCCACCAGTGATTTGCGTCAGGGCTACGAGCAGTACTTC
TRBV6-4	-	TRBD2	TRBJ2-1	CASGLLAGVSNEQFF	TGTGCCAGCGGACTACTAGCGGGAGTCTCCAATGAGCAGTTCTTC
TRBV3-1	few	-	TRBJ2-7	CASSTTRGKAYEQYF	TGTGCCAGCAGTACCACTAGGGGGAAAGCCTACGAGCAGTACTTC
TRBV9	few	-	TRBJ2-5	CASGPEGSGTQYF	TGTGCCAGCGGCCCCGAAGGGAGTGGGACCCAGTACTTC
TRBV29-1	-	-	TRBJ2-5	CSFRDGWYQETQYF	TGCAGCTTCAGGGACGGTTGGTACCAAGAGACCCAGTACTTC